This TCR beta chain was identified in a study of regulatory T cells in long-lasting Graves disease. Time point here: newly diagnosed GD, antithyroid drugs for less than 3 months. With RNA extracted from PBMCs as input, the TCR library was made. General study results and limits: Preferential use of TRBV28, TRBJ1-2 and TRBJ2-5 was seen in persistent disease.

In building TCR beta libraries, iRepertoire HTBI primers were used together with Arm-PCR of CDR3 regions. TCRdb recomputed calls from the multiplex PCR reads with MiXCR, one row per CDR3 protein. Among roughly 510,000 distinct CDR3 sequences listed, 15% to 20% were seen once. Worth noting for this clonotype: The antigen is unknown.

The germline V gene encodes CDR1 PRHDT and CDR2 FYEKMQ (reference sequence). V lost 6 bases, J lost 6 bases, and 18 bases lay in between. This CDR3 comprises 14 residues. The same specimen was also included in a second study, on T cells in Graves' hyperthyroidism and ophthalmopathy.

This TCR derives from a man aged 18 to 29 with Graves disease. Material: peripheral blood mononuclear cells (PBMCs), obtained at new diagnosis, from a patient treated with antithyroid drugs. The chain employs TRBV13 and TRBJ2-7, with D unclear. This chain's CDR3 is CASSLTPRPLEQYF. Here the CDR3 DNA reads TGTGCCAGCAGTTTGACTCCTCGACCCCTCGAGCAGTACTTC.